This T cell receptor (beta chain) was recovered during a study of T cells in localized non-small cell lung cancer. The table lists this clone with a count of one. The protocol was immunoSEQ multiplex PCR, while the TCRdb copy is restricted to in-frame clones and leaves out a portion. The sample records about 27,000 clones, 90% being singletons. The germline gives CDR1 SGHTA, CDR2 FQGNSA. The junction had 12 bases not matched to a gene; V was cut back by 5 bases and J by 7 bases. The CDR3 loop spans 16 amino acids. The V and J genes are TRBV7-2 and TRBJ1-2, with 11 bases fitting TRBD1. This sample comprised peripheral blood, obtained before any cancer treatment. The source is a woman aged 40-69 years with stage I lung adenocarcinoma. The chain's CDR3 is CASSPHGQGAGGGYTF. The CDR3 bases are TGTGCCAGCAGCCCCCACGGACAGGGGGCGGGGGGTGGCTACACCTTC.